The 22 T cell receptor beta chains reported below all come from one sample, sequenced in a study of shared clonotypes between healthy human individuals. The assay was immunoSEQ multiplex PCR, and TCRdb's table has in-frame clones only and misses some. This sample has more than 1.2 million clones, with 98% to 99% found just once. The sequencing sample was made of naive CD4+ T cells sorted from blood. Documented subset: CD45RA+ positively selected. These receptors were collected from a man aged 25 to 45 in good health.

V usage is TRBV6-4 and J usage is TRBJ2-7; TRBD1 agrees at 8 bases. Germline trimming cut 4 bases from V and 2 bases from J; bases unmatched to any gene: 7. The CDR3 length is 15 residues. CDR1 and CDR2 (germline): MRHNA, SNTAGT. This CDR3 reads CASSVGTGAPYEQYF. The CDR3 DNA reads TGTGCCAGCAGTGTCGGGACAGGCGCTCCCTACGAGCAGTACTTC.

This rearrangement joins TRBV6-1 to TRBJ1-5; TRBD1 matches at 9 bases. V trimming: 6 bases; J trimming: 2 bases; junction bases outside the gene matches: 2. The CDR3 spans 14 residues. Germline CDR1 is MNHNS and CDR2 is SASEGT. The DNA of the CDR3 is TGTGCCAGCAGGGGACAGGGCGGCAATCAGCCCCAGCATTTT. Protein product: CASRGQGGNQPQHF.

This rearrangement joins TRBV29-1 to TRBJ2-1; D assignment may be TRBD1 or TRBD2 (5 bases each). The CDR3 extends over 15 amino acids. Germline values: CDR1 SQVTM, CDR2 ANQGSEA. Trimming pared 4 bases from V and 7 bases from J, leaving 20 bases between. The CDR3 loop is CSVALKRRDRNEQFF. The CDR3 nucleotides are TGCAGCGTTGCCTTAAAACGACGGGACCGGAATGAGCAGTTCTTC.

This clone was recorded once. The chain joins TRBV2 to TRBJ2-1; D is unresolved. The germline V and J ends were trimmed by 0 bases and 10 bases, with 4 bases remaining between them. The CDR3 has 11 residues. CDR1 and CDR2 (germline): SNHLY, FYNNEI. In DNA, the CDR3 is TGTGCCAGCAGTGAAGCGCGCGAGCAGTTCTTC. It translates to CASSEAREQFF. Complete variable domain (other parts from reference TRBV2 and TRBJ2-1): EPEVTQTPSHQVTQMGQEVILRCVPISNHLYFYWYRQILGQKVEFLVSFYNNEISEKSEIFDDQFSVERPDGSNFTLKIRSTKLEDSAMYFCASSEAREQFFGPGTRLTVL.

The genes are TRBV27 and TRBJ2-1; D uncertain. This CDR3 has 15 residues. CDR1 and CDR2 from the germline V gene are MNHEY and SMNVEV (reference sequence). The V gene lost 6 bases and the J gene lost 8 bases, with 20 bases spanning the gap. The CDR3 nucleotides read TGTGCCAGCAGGTCCGTAGGGAATGAGTTCTATGAGCAGTTCTTC. Its protein product is CASRSVGNEFYEQFF.

The V call is TRBV5-1, the J call TRBJ2-7, with D unclear. The germline V gene encodes CDR1 SGHRS and CDR2 YFSETQ. The V gene lost 7 bases and the J gene lost 6 bases, with 14 bases spanning the gap. The CDR3 is 12 amino acids. The CDR3 bases are TGCGCCAGCGGAAGAACATTCGGCGAGCAGTACTTC. Its protein is CASGRTFGEQYF.

The V gene is TRBV5-1, the J gene TRBJ2-7, with TRBD2 identical over 13 bases. V dropped 4 bases and J dropped 2; count of bases not matched to a gene: 6. The CDR3 is 16 amino acids. CDR1 is SGHRS and CDR2 is YFSETQ in the germline V gene. Written as DNA, the CDR3 is TGCGCCAGCAGCGCGGGGACTAGCGGGATAGCCTACGAGCAGTACTTC. Protein sequence: CASSAGTSGIAYEQYF.

The chain has TRBV7-9 and TRBJ1-1; tentatively, D is TRBD1 (5 bases). CDR1 and CDR2 from the germline V gene are SEHNR and FQNEAQ (reference sequence). The CDR3 is made up of 12 amino acids. V was clipped by 3 bases and J by 9 bases, with 11 bases between them. The CDR3 spells CASSLRQGQAFF. CDR3 sequence (DNA): TGTGCCAGCAGCTTGAGGCAGGGCCAAGCTTTCTTT.

This chain joins TRBV5-1 and TRBJ2-7, with 12 bases that match TRBD2. V trimming: 4 bases; J trimming: 2 bases; junction bases outside the gene matches: 4. The CDR3 consists of 15 residues. Germline CDR1 reads SGHRS; CDR2 reads YFSETQ. CDR3 DNA: TGCGCCAGCAGCGCGGGACTAGCGGGTCCCTACGAGCAGTACTTC. Translated: CASSAGLAGPYEQYF.

J is TRBJ1-3 and V is TRBV7-9; D call uncertain. The V gene lost 3 bases and the J gene lost 4 bases, with 10 bases spanning the gap. The germline V gene encodes CDR1 SEHNR and CDR2 FQNEAQ (reference sequence). The CDR3 loop spans 14 amino acids. CDR3 sequence (DNA): TGTGCCAGCAGCTTCGCCGAACTCGGAAACACCATATATTTT. This gives the protein CASSFAELGNTIYF.

The V and J genes are TRBV2 and TRBJ1-5; D remains unclear. Trimming cost V 3 bases and J 11 bases, with 23 bases left between them. This CDR3 has 16 amino acids. Germline CDR1 is SNHLY and CDR2 is FYNNEI. The CDR3 sequence is CASSDESAAHHGAQHF. The DNA for the CDR3 is TGTGCCAGCAGTGATGAGTCGGCTGCCCACCATGGGGCCCAGCATTTT.

The chain uses TRBV2 and TRBJ2-1, with D perhaps matching TRBD1 (5 bases). Deletions cut 8 bases from V and 0 bases from J, with 14 bases between. The CDR3 is 15 amino acids. The V gene's germline CDR1 is SNHLY and CDR2 FYNNEI. CDR3: CASGTGASSYNEQFF. CDR3 DNA: TGTGCCAGCGGCACAGGTGCCAGCTCCTACAATGAGCAGTTCTTC.

The genes are TRBV10-1 and TRBJ1-1; TRBD1 matches at 7 bases. Unmatched junction bases numbered 5, after V lost 9 bases and J lost 1 base. The CDR3 is 13 residues long. In germline, CDR1 is WNHNN, CDR2 SYGVQD (reference sequence). The CDR3 nucleotides read TGCGCCAGTACTTGGGACAGGAACACTGAAGCTTTCTTT. It yields the protein CASTWDRNTEAFF.

The genes are TRBV14 and TRBJ2-2, with D unclear. Germline V CDR1 and CDR2: SGHDN, FVKESK. The CDR3 has 13 amino acids. V was cut by 0 bases and J by 7 bases, with 6 bases left in between. CDR3 loop: CASSQDRNGELFF. Written as DNA, the CDR3 is TGTGCCAGCAGCCAAGATCGTAACGGGGAGCTGTTTTTT.

J is TRBJ2-7 and V is TRBV7-9, with 13 bases that match TRBD2. The CDR3 runs to 16 residues. Germline loops: CDR1 SEHNR, CDR2 FQNEAQ (reference sequence). J gave up 6 bases and V 1 base, and 6 bases lay outside the gene matches. CDR3 sequence: CASSLVETSGRFEQYF. The CDR3 DNA follows: TGTGCCAGCAGCTTAGTTGAGACTAGCGGGAGGTTCGAGCAGTACTTC. The full variable domain, in which reference TRBV7-9 and TRBJ2-7 provide the parts outside the CDR3, is DTGVSQNPRHKITKRGQNVTFRCDPISEHNRLYWYRQTLGQGPEFLTYFQNEAQLEKSRLLSDRFSAERPKGSFSTLEIQRTEQGDSAMYLCASSLVETSGRFEQYFGPGTRLTVT.

The rearrangement joins TRBV7-2 to TRBJ1-4; D remains ambiguous. The CDR3 covers 17 residues. Trimming removed 1 base from V and 4 bases from J, with 16 bases in between. Germline loops: CDR1 SGHTA, CDR2 FQGNSA. The CDR3 DNA is TGTGCCAGCAGCTTAGGTTTTCCTCGACACCTTAATGAAAAACTGTTTTTT. Translating gives CASSLGFPRHLNEKLFF.

The chain carries TRBV7-3 and TRBJ2-1; D ambiguous. The CDR3 length is 13 residues. The germline V gene has CDR1 SGHTA and CDR2 FQGTGA. Between the trimmed V and J ends, which lost 1 base and 9 bases, there was a span of 10 bases. The CDR3 nucleotides are TGTGCCAGCAGCTTAAATCGGCAGCTTGAGCAGTTCTTC. It translates to CASSLNRQLEQFF.

This chain connects TRBV25-1 to TRBJ1-1, with D unclear. In germline, CDR1 is MGHDK, CDR2 SYGVNS. The V and J ends lost 11 bases and 10 bases respectively, with 29 bases between them. The CDR3 runs to 15 residues. As DNA, the CDR3 is TGTGCCCATCGGTACGAAACTCGAAATAACGCAGGAGCTTTCTTT. Residues: CAHRYETRNNAGAFF. The complete variable domain, with remaining parts taken from reference TRBV25-1 and TRBJ1-1, reads EADIYQTPRYLVIGTGKKITLECSQTMGHDKMYWYQQDPGMELHLIHYSYGVNSTEKGDLSSESTVSRIRTEHFPLTLESARPSHTSQYLCAHRYETRNNAGAFFGQGTRLTVV.

The chain joins TRBV4-3 to TRBJ2-5, with 8 bases that match TRBD2. This CDR3 has 16 residues. CDR1 is LGHNA and CDR2 is YSLEER in the germline V gene. V lost 0 bases and J lost 4; bases outside the gene matches: 7. The CDR3 sequence: CASSQEIGRAIETQYF. Here the CDR3 DNA reads TGCGCCAGCAGCCAAGAAATCGGGAGGGCCATAGAGACCCAGTACTTC.

The V call is TRBV7-9, the J call TRBJ2-7; tentatively, D is TRBD2 (5 bases). The CDR3 is 14 residues long. Deletions cut 2 bases from V and 5 bases from J, with 13 bases between. The germline gives CDR1 SEHNR, CDR2 FQNEAQ (reference sequence). CDR3 in DNA: TGTGCCAGCAGCTTAATACCTAGCCACCACGAGCAGTACTTC. Its translation is CASSLIPSHHEQYF.

With regard to this clone: Other DNA sequences from this sample encode an identical CDR3 as well. The gene calls are TRBV5-1 and TRBJ2-5, with D perhaps TRBD2 (5 bases). V was cut by 0 bases and J by 2 bases, with 5 bases left in between. This CDR3 has 13 amino acids. The germline gives CDR1 SGHRS, CDR2 YFSETQ. This chain's CDR3 is CASSLGGQETQYF. DNA of the CDR3: TGCGCCAGCAGCTTGGGAGGGCAAGAGACCCAGTACTTC.

This chain links TRBV4-1 with TRBJ2-2; TRBD1 agrees at 8 bases. This CDR3 comprises 16 residues. The ends lost 1 base at V and 7 bases at J; junction bases unmatched: 8. Germline-derived CDR1 and CDR2 are MGHRA and YSYEKL. CDR3 in DNA: TGCGCCAGCAGCCAAGGGTCAGGGGGCTGGAGCGGGGAGCTGTTTTTT. Protein product: CASSQGSGGWSGELFF.